This TCR beta chain appears in the sequencing data of a study of blood T cells in healthy people across ages. At the level of the study: About one barcoded beta molecule per two T cells was captured by template switching. Notes on the study in general: Getting older went along with TCR beta diversity per million T cells dropping roughly linearly.

A note on this clonotype: Its antigen remains unidentified.

CDR1 and CDR2 (germline): LGHDT, YNNKEL (reference sequence). J gave up 3 bases and V 4 bases, and 8 bases lay outside the gene matches. This CDR3 has 15 amino acids. Together with a sample-barcoded 5' primer, a J-beta primer mix was included in a second PCR lasting 7 to 11 cycles. Each of the cDNA molecules was tagged by a template-switch adaptor with 12 random nucleotides. Using its own MiXCR run on the 5' RACE reads, TCRdb lists one record per CDR3 protein. The data hold approximately 1.5 million distinct CDR3 sequences, with around 36% observed a single time. Per individual sample, total RNA of at least 5.5 micrograms was extracted.

Material: blood. The gene calls are TRBV3-1 and TRBJ2-7; 8 nucleotides align to TRBD2. This sequence originates from a woman in her thirties in good health. The CDR3 loop is CASSPGLVSFYEQYF. As DNA, the CDR3 is TGTGCCAGCAGCCCGGGACTAGTCTCGTTCTACGAGCAGTACTTC.